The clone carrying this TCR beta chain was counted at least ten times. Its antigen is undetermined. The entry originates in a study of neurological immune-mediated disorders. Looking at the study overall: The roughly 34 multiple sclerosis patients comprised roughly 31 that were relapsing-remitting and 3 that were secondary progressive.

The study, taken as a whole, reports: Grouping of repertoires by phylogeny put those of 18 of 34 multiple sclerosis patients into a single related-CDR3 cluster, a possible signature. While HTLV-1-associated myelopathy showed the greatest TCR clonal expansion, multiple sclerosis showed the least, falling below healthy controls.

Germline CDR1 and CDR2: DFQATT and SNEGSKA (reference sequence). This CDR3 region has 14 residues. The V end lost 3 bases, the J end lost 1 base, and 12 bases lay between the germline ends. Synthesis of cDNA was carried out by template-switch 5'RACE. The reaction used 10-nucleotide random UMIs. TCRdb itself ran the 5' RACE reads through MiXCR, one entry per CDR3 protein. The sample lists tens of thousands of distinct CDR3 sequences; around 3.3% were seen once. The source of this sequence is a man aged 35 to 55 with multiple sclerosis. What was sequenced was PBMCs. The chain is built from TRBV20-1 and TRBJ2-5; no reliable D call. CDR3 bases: TGCAGTGCTAGGAAGGGAAATCCCCAAGAGACCCAGTACTTC. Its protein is CSARKGNPQETQYF.